This T cell receptor beta chain was identified in a study of T cells in Graves' hyperthyroidism and ophthalmopathy. Study-wide background: Sampling of peripheral blood happened at initial diagnosis, prior to any treatment. Whole-study findings and limits: Ophthalmopathy and stable hyperthyroidism were told apart by a 13 V-J model. The model identified upcoming ophthalmopathy a median about six months ahead of onset. Appearing also in blood were most of the thyroid clonotypes expanded above 0.001.

This clonotype was picked up many times. Its antigen is unknown. The CDR3 regions of TCR beta were amplified from RNA transcripts. During a first-round RT-PCR of the TCR CDR3, the HTBI primer set was used. TCRdb passed the multiplex PCR reads through MiXCR, listing each CDR3 protein once. This table has 250,000 or so distinct CDR3 sequences, around 17% appearing once. The germline V gene encodes CDR1 DFQATT and CDR2 SNEGSKA (reference sequence). V was trimmed by 3 bases and J by 0 bases, leaving 10 bases between them. The CDR3 extends over 14 amino acids. The V and J genes are TRBV20-1 and TRBJ2-3; no clear D. The sequence was collected from a woman between 18 and 29 years old with Graves' ophthalmopathy. The sample consisted of blood. CDR3 nucleotide sequence: TGCAGTGCTAGTCGCACTTTCAGCACAGATACGCAGTATTTT. It specifies CSASRTFSTDTQYF.